Included here is one TCR beta chain sequence, with context. The data derive from a study of blood T cell repertoires in COVID-19. About the study: Sources were T cells, B-cell-depleted T cells, or PBMCs; the material itself was cDNA or gDNA.

Germline CDR1 SEHNR, CDR2 FQNEAQ (reference sequence). This CDR3 contains 18 residues. After removal of 6 bases from V and 0 bases from J, the junction contained 12 bases not matched to a gene. The authors' processing: Scientists estimated how many nucleated cells there were by amplifying reference gene primers. Profiling relied on immunoSEQ multiplex PCR, and the TCRdb table lists in-frame clones only, not all of them. The V and J calls and clone size come from that table; D and trimming were worked out from the DNA. There are around 68,000 clones in the sample; roughly 87% occur only once, and 6.6% lies in the top ten.

The receptor was isolated from a man aged 50-60 years with active COVID-19. The sequenced material came from peripheral blood. The V gene is TRBV7-9, the J gene TRBJ2-2; 8 nucleotides match TRBD1. This CDR3 is CASSAPRTGSSNTGELFF. The CDR3 DNA is TGTGCCAGCAGTGCGCCGAGGACAGGGAGCTCGAACACCGGGGAGCTGTTTTTT. The full variable domain, completed using reference TRBV7-9 and TRBJ2-2, is DTGVSQNPRHKITKRGQNVTFRCDPISEHNRLYWYRQTLGQGPEFLTYFQNEAQLEKSRLLSDRFSAERPKGSFSTLEIQRTEQGDSAMYLCASSAPRTGSSNTGELFFGEGSRLTVL.